This TCR beta chain was recovered during a study of CD8 T cells in Susac syndrome (dated by TCRdb to the late 2010s). At the level of the whole study: Of the Susac syndrome patients who were sequenced, roughly 6 had clinically active disease and 8 or 9 were in clinical remission. At blood withdrawal, Susac syndrome patients were either therapy-naive, taking corticosteroids (in some cases with IVIg as well), or taking IVIg alone. Whether CD8+ T cell activation and differentiation in Susac syndrome was antigen driven was tested using repertoire sequencing. Study-level results and caveats: No clonal expansion was detected in the CD4+ T cell repertoire of Susac syndrome patients. The number of individuals in the TCR sequencing and HLA analysis was acknowledged as relatively small.

High-throughput TCR beta sequencing profiled peripheral blood CD8+ and CD4+ T cells from healthy donors, Susac syndrome patients and multiple sclerosis patients. Recently defined diagnostic criteria for definite or probable disease were met by the Susac syndrome patients. Bulk CD8+ and CD4+ T cells were purified by magnetic negative isolation, while CD8+ TEMRA cells were enriched using FACS. Blood was drawn into EDTA tubes, processed within 24 hours, and PBMCs were isolated by density gradient centrifugation. PBMCs destined for TCR sequencing were cryopreserved in liquid nitrogen and later thawed in a 37 °C water bath. The sorted or isolated CD4+, CD8+ and CD8+ TEMRA cells had a purity of 90% or higher. A remark on this clonotype: Its target antigen remains unknown. Per-base quality was not reported, and no clone a single base away is much larger than it.

RNA was extracted with the RNeasy kit and roughly 0.45 to 1 ug was reverse transcribed using random hexamers. The immunoSEQ multiplex PCR assay, which covers 54 Vbeta and 13 Jbeta segments, was used to amplify TCR beta CDR3 regions. Bias from PCR amplification was corrected by using a synthetic template baseline for primer optimization and for computational correction. The source study handled its data this way. Only productive sequences were kept, with reads annotated to V, D and J genes according to IMGT and analyzed in immunoSEQ Analyzer. Clonality was calculated as one minus the Shannon entropy normalized by log2 of the number of productive unique sequences. For each patient and control, public and private clones were evaluated within the 100 most prevalent clones. Susac-specific clones were defined as absent from healthy and MS cohorts, around 1,000 published viral clones and other ImmuneACCESS disease sequences. TCRdb reworked the public reads: Q25 trimming with fastp, MiXCR clone assembly, productive beta chains retained. For every CDR3 protein sequence, its rows merge into one entry that carries the most common genes and DNA. TCRdb, not the authors, supplied the V and J calls. The sample has about 240,000 distinct CDR3 sequences on record, approximately 95% of them singletons. Together, the top ten hold about 0.1% of the sample.

Measured from the cysteine to the phenylalanine, the CDR3 is 15 residues long. Here the CDR3 DNA is all that survives: 45 bases in frame from base 1. The clonotype was recovered from a human donor with Susac syndrome. What was sequenced was CD4+ T cells from PBMCs. The rearrangement combines TRBV1 with TRBJ2-1; whether TRBD2, the table's D call, matches the DNA was not checked. TRBV1 is a documented pseudogene. The CDR3 has the sequence CTSSQGGRARNEQFF. At the DNA level, the sequence is TGCACCAGCAGCCAAGGCGGGAGGGCCCGAAATGAGCAGTTCTTC.